Listed below are T cell receptor beta chains from one sample, sequenced in a study of blood T cell repertoires in COVID-19. Sequencing used immunoSEQ multiplex PCR; TCRdb keeps in-frame clones, though not all of them. The sample gives roughly 100,000 clones, about 91% of which show up once; about 3.9% is in the top ten. The sequenced sample was peripheral blood. The receptors here all came from a man aged 18 to 29 with acute or convalescent COVID-19. Each CDR3 is given with its conserved first and last residue. Each record gives: D gene, V gene, clone size, J gene, CDR3 protein, CDR3 DNA. A D gene is named only where the DNA matches it firmly. Clone size, where shown, is once, few, many, or a class for clones that have expanded.

d_gene: TRBD2; v_gene: TRBV10-2; abundance: NA; j_gene: TRBJ2-4; CDR3aa: CASSVLGLAGPLLAKNIQYF; CDR3nt: TGCGCCAGCAGCGTACTGGGACTAGCGGGCCCACTACTAGCCAAAAACATTCAGTACTTC
d_gene: NA; v_gene: TRBV5-1; abundance: NA; j_gene: TRBJ2-7; CDR3aa: CASSHTGLISYEQYF; CDR3nt: TGCGCCAGCAGCCATACGGGACTCATCTCCTACGAGCAGTACTTC
d_gene: NA; v_gene: TRBV27; abundance: NA; j_gene: TRBJ1-6; CDR3aa: CASSHHRRSPLHF; CDR3nt: TGTGCCAGCAGCCACCATCGGCGGTCACCCCTCCACTTT
d_gene: TRBD1; v_gene: TRBV30; abundance: NA; j_gene: TRBJ2-1; CDR3aa: CAWSKLGTEHNEQFF; CDR3nt: TGTGCCTGGAGTAAGTTGGGGACAGAACACAATGAGCAGTTCTTC
d_gene: TRBD1; v_gene: TRBV19; abundance: once; j_gene: TRBJ2-3; CDR3aa: CASTDTGTGSWTQYF; CDR3nt: TGTGCCAGTACCGATACCGGGACAGGGTCTTGGACGCAGTATTTT
d_gene: NA; v_gene: TRBV3-1/TRBV3-2; abundance: NA; j_gene: TRBJ1-1; CDR3aa: CASSQDPASGRTEAFF; CDR3nt: TGTGCCAGCAGCCAAGATCCCGCCAGCGGGAGGACTGAAGCTTTCTTT
d_gene: TRBD2; v_gene: TRBV19; abundance: NA; j_gene: TRBJ2-3; CDR3aa: CASKTGGVPTQYF; CDR3nt: TGTGCCAGTAAGACGGGAGGTGTACCTACGCAGTATTTT
d_gene: TRBD2; v_gene: TRBV3-1/TRBV3-2; abundance: NA; j_gene: TRBJ2-5; CDR3aa: CASSQPGGRETQYF; CDR3nt: TGTGCCAGCAGCCAACCCGGGGGGAGAGAGACCCAGTACTTC
d_gene: TRBD2; v_gene: TRBV5-1; abundance: few; j_gene: TRBJ2-7; CDR3aa: CASSLAAVLAGVSYEQYF; CDR3nt: TGCGCCAGCAGCTTGGCCGCTGTCTTAGCGGGAGTCTCCTACGAGCAGTACTTC
d_gene: TRBD2; v_gene: TRBV5-1; abundance: NA; j_gene: TRBJ2-3; CDR3aa: CASSMGSGDTDTQYF; CDR3nt: TGCGCCAGCAGCATGGGGAGCGGGGACACAGATACGCAGTATTTT
d_gene: NA; v_gene: TRBV7-9; abundance: NA; j_gene: TRBJ2-1; CDR3aa: CASSLGWAYNEQFF; CDR3nt: TGTGCCAGCAGCTTAGGATGGGCTTACAATGAGCAGTTCTTC
d_gene: NA; v_gene: TRBV19; abundance: NA; j_gene: TRBJ1-4; CDR3aa: CASSRRWGGSEKLFF; CDR3nt: TGTGCCAGTAGCCGCCGGTGGGGGGGATCTGAAAAACTGTTTTTT
d_gene: TRBD1; v_gene: TRBV5-6; abundance: once; j_gene: TRBJ1-1; CDR3aa: CASSQDRGLNTEAFF; CDR3nt: TGTGCCAGCAGCCAGGACAGGGGACTCAACACTGAAGCTTTCTTT
d_gene: NA; v_gene: TRBV2; abundance: NA; j_gene: TRBJ1-2; CDR3aa: CASSEGRDWGYTF; CDR3nt: TGTGCCAGCAGTGAGGGCAGGGACTGGGGCTACACCTTC
d_gene: NA; v_gene: TRBV7-6; abundance: NA; j_gene: TRBJ2-1; CDR3aa: CASSPGTYSYNEQFF; CDR3nt: TGTGCCAGCAGCCCGGGGACTTACTCCTACAATGAGCAGTTCTTC